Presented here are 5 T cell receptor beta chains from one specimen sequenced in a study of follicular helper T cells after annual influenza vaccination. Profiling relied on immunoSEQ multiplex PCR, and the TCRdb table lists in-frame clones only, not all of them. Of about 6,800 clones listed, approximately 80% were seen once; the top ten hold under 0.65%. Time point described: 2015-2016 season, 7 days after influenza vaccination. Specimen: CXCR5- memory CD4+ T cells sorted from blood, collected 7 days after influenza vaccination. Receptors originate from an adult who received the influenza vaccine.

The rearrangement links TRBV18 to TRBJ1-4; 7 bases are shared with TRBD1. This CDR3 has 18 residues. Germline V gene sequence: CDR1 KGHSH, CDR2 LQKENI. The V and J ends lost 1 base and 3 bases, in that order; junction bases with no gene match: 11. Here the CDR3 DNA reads TGTGCCAGCTCACCACAGGGGGCAAGTTTAACGGCTAATGAAAAACTGTTTTTT. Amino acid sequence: CASSPQGASLTANEKLFF.

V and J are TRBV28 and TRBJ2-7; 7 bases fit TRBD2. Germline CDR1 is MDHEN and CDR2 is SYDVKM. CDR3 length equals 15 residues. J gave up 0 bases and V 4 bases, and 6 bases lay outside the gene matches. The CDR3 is CASSSWRENSYEQYF. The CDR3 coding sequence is TGTGCCAGCAGTTCCTGGCGGGAGAACTCCTACGAGCAGTACTTC.

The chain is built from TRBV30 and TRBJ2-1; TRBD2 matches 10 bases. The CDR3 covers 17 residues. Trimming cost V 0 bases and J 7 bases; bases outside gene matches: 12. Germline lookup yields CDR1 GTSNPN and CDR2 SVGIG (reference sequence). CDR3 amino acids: CAWSVRSSGGPRNEQFF. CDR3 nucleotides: TGTGCCTGGAGTGTACGGAGTAGCGGGGGGCCACGGAATGAGCAGTTCTTC.

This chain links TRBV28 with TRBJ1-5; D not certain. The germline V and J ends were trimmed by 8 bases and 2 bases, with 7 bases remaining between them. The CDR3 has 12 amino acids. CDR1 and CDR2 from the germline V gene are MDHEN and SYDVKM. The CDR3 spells CASRTGNQPQHF. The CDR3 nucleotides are TGTGCCAGCCGGACCGGCAATCAGCCCCAGCATTTT.

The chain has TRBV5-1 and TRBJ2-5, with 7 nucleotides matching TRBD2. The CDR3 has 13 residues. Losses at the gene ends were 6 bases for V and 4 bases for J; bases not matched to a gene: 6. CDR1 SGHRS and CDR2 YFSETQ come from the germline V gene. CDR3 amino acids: CASTLGGGETQYF. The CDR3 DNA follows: TGCGCCAGCACCCTTGGCGGGGGAGAGACCCAGTACTTC.